These T cell receptor beta chains were read from a single sample in a study of technical replicates of blood from a few donors. Profiling relied on immunoSEQ multiplex PCR, and the TCRdb table lists in-frame clones only, not all of them. The sample gives around 67,000 clones, around 95% of which show up once; approximately 0.22% is in the top ten. Sample: T cells isolated from PBMCs. These TCRs come from a human donor in good health. The CDR3 runs from the conserved cysteine through the conserved F or W. The D gene is left open where the match is weak. Size values are once, few and many counts, or a class for expanded clones, and some rows have none.

J: TRBJ2-1
size: -
V: TRBV7-9
D: TRBD2
CDR3: CASSLSASGGFDEQFF
DNA: TGTGCCAGCAGCTTATCCGCTAGCGGGGGTTTCGATGAGCAGTTCTTC

J: TRBJ1-2
size: -
V: TRBV4-2
D: -
CDR3: CASSHVSVNTWNYGYTF
DNA: TGTGCCAGCAGCCACGTAAGTGTAAACACATGGAACTATGGCTACACCTTC

J: TRBJ2-1
size: -
V: TRBV19
D: TRBD1
CDR3: CASSPGQGYEQFF
DNA: TGTGCCAGTAGTCCGGGACAGGGGTATGAGCAGTTCTTC

J: TRBJ1-4
size: -
V: TRBV10-3
D: TRBD1
CDR3: CAIRGQGDEKLFF
DNA: TGTGCCATCAGAGGACAGGGGGATGAAAAACTGTTTTTT

J: TRBJ2-6
size: -
V: TRBV5-1
D: -
CDR3: CASSLLQSPSGANVLTF
DNA: TGCGCCAGCAGCTTGTTACAGAGCCCCTCTGGGGCCAACGTCCTGACTTTC

J: TRBJ2-3
size: -
V: TRBV29-1
D: -
CDR3: CSVATGTGFSDTQYF
DNA: TGCAGCGTCGCAACCGGGACTGGGTTCTCAGATACGCAGTATTTT

J: TRBJ2-7
size: once
V: TRBV7-8
D: TRBD2
CDR3: CASRFSGTSLYEQYF
DNA: TGTGCCAGCAGGTTTTCCGGGACTAGTCTCTACGAGCAGTACTTC

J: TRBJ2-2
size: -
V: TRBV13
D: TRBD2
CDR3: CASSRLARNTGELFF
DNA: TGTGCCAGCAGTAGACTAGCGAGAAACACCGGGGAGCTGTTTTTT

J: TRBJ2-1
size: -
V: TRBV7-2
D: -
CDR3: CASKIYMWEAEFF
DNA: TGTGCCAGCAAGATATATATGTGGGAGGCAGAGTTCTTC

J: TRBJ2-7
size: once
V: TRBV7-8
D: -
CDR3: CASSSESWAGAYEQYF
DNA: TGTGCCAGCAGCTCCGAGAGCTGGGCAGGGGCCTACGAGCAGTACTTC

J: TRBJ1-5
size: -
V: TRBV10-3
D: TRBD1
CDR3: CAISKTGTGDQPQHF
DNA: TGTGCCATCAGTAAGACAGGGACCGGCGATCAGCCCCAGCATTTT

J: TRBJ2-2
size: -
V: TRBV6-1
D: -
CDR3: CASSVRGTGELFF
DNA: TGTGCCAGCAGTGTAAGGGGTACCGGGGAGCTGTTTTTT

J: TRBJ2-5
size: -
V: TRBV5-4
D: TRBD1
CDR3: CASSLLQGAKTQYF
DNA: TGTGCCAGCAGCTTGCTCCAGGGGGCAAAGACCCAGTACTTC

J: TRBJ1-2
size: -
V: TRBV16
D: -
CDR3: CASSQVGGEYGYTF
DNA: TGTGCCAGCAGCCAAGTTGGCGGAGAATATGGCTACACCTTC

J: TRBJ1-1
size: -
V: TRBV5-1
D: TRBD1
CDR3: CASRTGGILNTEAFF
DNA: TGCGCCAGCAGGACAGGGGGGATATTGAACACTGAAGCTTTCTTT

J: TRBJ2-5
size: -
V: TRBV13
D: -
CDR3: CASSPTGQQETQYF
DNA: TGTGCCAGCAGCCCTACCGGACAGCAAGAGACCCAGTACTTC

J: TRBJ1-1
size: -
V: TRBV19
D: -
CDR3: CASSIGLNEAFF
DNA: TGTGCCAGTAGTATTGGACTCAATGAAGCTTTCTTT

J: TRBJ2-1
size: -
V: TRBV5-4
D: -
CDR3: CASSGRSSYNEQFF
DNA: TGTGCCAGTTCGGGGAGGAGCTCCTACAATGAGCAGTTCTTC

J: TRBJ1-1
size: -
V: TRBV7-2
D: -
CDR3: CASSLWGGEQAFF
DNA: TGTGCCAGCAGCTTATGGGGGGGGGAGCAAGCTTTCTTT

J: TRBJ2-7
size: -
V: TRBV7-8
D: TRBD2
CDR3: CASSLAGGTESYEQYF
DNA: TGTGCCAGCAGCTTAGCGGGAGGGACTGAGTCCTACGAGCAGTACTTC

J: TRBJ2-2
size: few
V: TRBV5-1
D: -
CDR3: CASSSRGEGTGELFF
DNA: TGCGCCAGCAGCTCCAGGGGCGAGGGGACCGGGGAGCTGTTTTTT

J: TRBJ2-3
size: -
V: TRBV28
D: TRBD1
CDR3: CASSPGQATSTDTQYF
DNA: TGTGCCAGCAGTCCCGGACAGGCAACTAGCACAGATACGCAGTATTTT

J: TRBJ2-2
size: -
V: TRBV13
D: -
CDR3: CASSSVSGELFF
DNA: TGTGCCAGCAGCTCGGTATCCGGGGAGCTGTTTTTT

J: TRBJ2-2
size: -
V: TRBV28
D: -
CDR3: CASSPIPIGELFF
DNA: TGTGCCAGCAGCCCTATACCGATCGGGGAGCTGTTTTTT

J: TRBJ1-1
size: -
V: TRBV29-1
D: -
CDR3: CSVVSQEAFF
DNA: TGCAGCGTTGTTTCACAGGAAGCTTTCTTT

J: TRBJ2-3
size: -
V: TRBV9
D: TRBD2
CDR3: CASSLLAGVPDTQYF
DNA: TGTGCCAGCAGCCTGCTGGCGGGAGTCCCAGATACGCAGTATTTT

J: TRBJ2-2
size: -
V: TRBV5-8
D: -
CDR3: CASTRERGTGELFF
DNA: TGTGCCAGCACAAGGGAAAGGGGTACCGGGGAGCTGTTTTTT

J: TRBJ1-1
size: -
V: TRBV7-3
D: TRBD1
CDR3: CASSFWQGAFSAEAFF
DNA: TGTGCCAGCAGCTTTTGGCAGGGGGCTTTCTCCGCTGAAGCTTTCTTT

J: TRBJ2-1
size: -
V: TRBV19
D: -
CDR3: CASISSSSYNEQFF
DNA: TGTGCCAGTATATCCTCGAGCTCCTACAATGAGCAGTTCTTC

J: TRBJ2-1
size: -
V: TRBV27
D: -
CDR3: CASSLSPTSLVDEQFF
DNA: TGTGCCAGCAGTTTATCGCCGACTAGTTTGGTCGATGAGCAGTTCTTC

J: TRBJ1-1
size: -
V: TRBV9
D: TRBD1
CDR3: CASSGTGVGTEAFF
DNA: TGTGCCAGCAGCGGAACAGGGGTGGGCACTGAAGCTTTCTTT

J: TRBJ2-7
size: -
V: TRBV7-9
D: TRBD1
CDR3: CASSLGYLRDRAYEQYF
DNA: TGTGCCAGCAGCCTCGGGTACCTTCGGGACAGGGCCTACGAGCAGTACTTC

J: TRBJ2-2
size: -
V: TRBV27
D: TRBD1
CDR3: CASRGTGGSGELFF
DNA: TGTGCCAGCAGGGGGACAGGGGGCAGCGGGGAGCTGTTTTTT